Here is one T cell receptor beta chain with its context. Its antigen remains unidentified. The data stem from a study of CD8+ T cells in alopecia areata. Study-wide results and caveats: Scalp samples also yield sequences of resident alphabeta T cells from normal skin.

RNA was isolated and reverse transcribed to cDNA, the sequencing template. The data were produced by immunoSEQ multiplex PCR, yet TCRdb's version contains in-frame clones alone and is incomplete. The sample carries 100,000 to 150,000 clones, around 48% recorded once. The ends were cut back, 8 bases at V and 3 bases at J, with 17 bases in the middle. The CDR3 spans 14 residues. This clonotype was obtained from a human donor with alopecia areata. What was sequenced was NKG2D-low CD8+ T cells sorted from blood. This chain uses TRBV23-1 with TRBJ2-7; D unresolved. TRBV23-1 is annotated as an ORF whose role is uncertain. CDR3 loop: CASPLRQQNYEQYF. The CDR3 bases are TGCGCCAGCCCTCTTAGGCAGCAAAACTACGAGCAGTACTTC.